Shown below are 9 T cell receptor beta chains from a single sample sequenced in a study of radiotherapy plus CTLA-4 blockade in lung cancer. Data came from immunoSEQ multiplex PCR; TCRdb stores just in-frame clones and leaves some out. The data hold about 31,000 clones, with 60% to 80% observed a single time. This specimen was peripheral blood, taken from a patient treated with radiotherapy plus ipilimumab. The receptor source for this set is a human donor with non-small cell lung cancer whose response to radiotherapy plus ipilimumab could not be evaluated.

The chain joins TRBV4-1 to TRBJ1-2, with 8 bases fitting TRBD1. The J segment lost 6 bases and the V segment lost 1 base, leaving 7 bases of the junction unmatched. Germline-derived CDR1 and CDR2 are MGHRA and YSYEKL. The CDR3 extends over 15 amino acids. The CDR3 protein is CASSQAGQGRNGYTF. The CDR3 bases are TGCGCCAGCAGCCAAGCTGGACAGGGTCGGAATGGCTACACCTTC.

This rearrangement joins TRBV28 to TRBJ2-5; 11 nucleotides match TRBD2. Near its end, the DNA agrees better with TRBJ2-7, so the J call may be wrong. Per germline, CDR1 MDHEN and CDR2 SYDVKM. CDR3 length equals 15 residues. CDR3 amino acids: CASRQLSGRAYEQYF. CDR3 in DNA: TGTGCCAGCAGACAACTTAGCGGGAGGGCCTACGAGCAGTACTTC.

In this sample, this clone turned up a few times. The CDR3 loop reads CASSLFGGPEVNEKLFF. The CDR3 DNA reads as TGTGCCAGCAGCCTATTCGGGGGACCCGAAGTCAATGAAAAACTGTTTTTT. The chain carries TRBV5-6 and TRBJ1-4; a weak D match, TRBD1 (5 bases). Germline CDR1 reads SGHDT; CDR2 reads YYEEEE. V was clipped by 4 bases and J by 5 bases, with 21 bases between them. This CDR3 is 17 amino acids long.

The chain uses TRBV5-1 and TRBJ1-1; 9 positions agree with TRBD1. Germline values: CDR1 SGHRS, CDR2 YFSETQ. The CDR3 has 14 amino acids. V shed 5 bases, J shed 4 bases, and the junction held 6 bases outside the gene matches. The CDR3 sequence is CASSITGGSTEAFF. DNA of the CDR3: TGCGCCAGCAGTATAACAGGGGGCAGCACTGAAGCTTTCTTT.

V and J are TRBV6-6 and TRBJ2-7; possible D gene TRBD1, 6 bases. CDR1 is MNHNY, CDR2 SVGAGI, per germline (reference sequence). CDR3 length equals 15 residues. Trimming shortened V by 6 bases and J by 1 base, and 16 bases separated the two germline ends. CDR3 nucleotides: TGTGCCAGCAGCAAACCCCTGGACAGTTCCTACGAGCAGTACTTC. Residues: CASSKPLDSSYEQYF.

A single count supports this clone. The genes are TRBV7-8 and TRBJ1-3; tentative D call: TRBD1 (6 bases). The ends were cut back, 6 bases at V and 1 base at J, with 10 bases in the middle. This CDR3 comprises 14 residues. Germline CDR1 SGHVS, CDR2 FQNEAQ. The CDR3 protein is CASSLQGSGNTIYF. The CDR3 bases are TGTGCCAGCAGTTTACAGGGTTCTGGAAACACCATATATTTT.

This chain connects TRBV7-9 to TRBJ2-1; a possible D gene is TRBD2 (6 bases). This CDR3 is 13 amino acids long. Germline-derived CDR1 and CDR2 are SEHNR and FQNEAQ (reference sequence). V lost 5 bases and J lost 4, with 9 bases in between. CDR3 DNA: TGTGCCAGCAGCCCTAGCGTTTACAATGAGCAGTTCTTC. It encodes CASSPSVYNEQFF.

CDR3 residues: CASSPDFRGDYGYTF. Written as DNA, the CDR3 is TGTGCCAGCTCACCGGACTTCCGGGGGGACTATGGCTACACCTTC. The V gene is TRBV18, the J gene TRBJ1-2; D might be TRBD1 (5 bases). Germline CDR1 reads KGHSH; CDR2 reads LQKENI. The ends were cut back, 3 bases at V and 3 bases at J, with 14 bases in the middle. This CDR3 is built from 15 residues.

J is TRBJ2-7 and V is TRBV28, with 11 bases aligning to TRBD2. V dropped 6 bases and J dropped 2; count of bases not matched to a gene: 9. The CDR3 runs 16 residues. The germline CDR1 and CDR2 sequences are MDHEN and SYDVKM. This CDR3 is CASRGASSGRAYEQYF. CDR3 nucleotide sequence: TGTGCCAGCAGAGGGGCGAGTAGCGGGAGGGCCTACGAGCAGTACTTC.